This TCR beta chain was recorded in a study of blood T cell repertoires in COVID-19. The overall study: The United States, Italy and Spain provided the acute and convalescent COVID-19 samples.

Assay used: immunoSEQ multiplex PCR; TCRdb lists only in-frame clones, some missing. The sample includes under 350,000 clones, 90% seen only once; the top ten take 6.5% to 8%. Enrolled during active infection, Seattle patients were then followed longitudinally. Per the germline V gene, CDR1 is SGHDT and CDR2 is YYEEEE. V lost 4 bases, J lost 3 bases, and 11 bases lay in between. The CDR3 length is 14 residues. The sample was peripheral blood. The chain employs TRBV5-6 and TRBJ1-5; D might be TRBD1 (6 bases). The sequence was obtained from a woman aged 25-40 years with COVID-19, enrolled during active disease. This CDR3 is CASSTRGPNQPQHF. The CDR3 DNA reads as TGTGCCAGCAGCACCAGGGGACCCAATCAGCCCCAGCATTTT.